These 12 T cell receptor beta chains share one sample of origin, sequenced in a study of early T cells in non-severe SARS-CoV-2 infection. Using its own MiXCR run on the 5' RACE reads, TCRdb lists one record per CDR3 protein. The sample lists approximately 67,000 distinct CDR3 sequences, roughly 12% occurring once. The sequenced material came from whole blood. These receptors were taken from an adult who was a healthcare worker with PCR-confirmed SARS-CoV-2 infection or an uninfected control (not recorded which).

This clonotype has a count of ten or more. The chain employs TRBV3-1 and TRBJ2-7; TRBD2 aligns across 12 bases. Germline V gene sequence: CDR1 LGHDT, CDR2 YNNKEL (reference sequence). The CDR3 is 15 residues long. The V gene end was trimmed by 4 bases and the J gene end by 2 bases; junction bases not matched to a gene: 3. The chain's CDR3 is CASSPRTSGAYEQYF. DNA for the CDR3: TGTGCCAGCAGCCCACGGACTAGCGGGGCCTACGAGCAGTACTTC.

This clonotype was seen many times. The J gene is TRBJ2-3, the V gene TRBV6-4, with no clear D. The CDR3 contains 13 residues. The V end was cut by 3 bases, the J end by 5 bases, with 9 bases between. Germline values: CDR1 MRHNA, CDR2 SNTAGT. The CDR3 nucleotides are TGTGCCAGCAGTGAGGCGCCCCAAGATACGCAGTATTTT. Encoded protein: CASSEAPQDTQYF.

This clonotype was detected only once. V usage is TRBV6-5 and J usage is TRBJ2-6, with TRBD1 matching 7 bases. Germline V lookup: CDR1 MNHEY, CDR2 SVGAGI. This CDR3 has 18 residues. Trimming cost V 1 base and J 2 bases; bases outside gene matches: 8. The CDR3 DNA is TGTGCCAGCAGTTACTATGAGGGGGCTATCCCTGGGGCCAACGTCCTGACTTTC. It specifies CASSYYEGAIPGANVLTF.

This clonotype was counted many times. The chain combines TRBV19 with TRBJ2-7; no firm D call. CDR1 and CDR2 from the germline V gene are LNHDA and SQIVND (reference sequence). V was cut by 4 bases and J by 5 bases, with 15 bases left in between. The CDR3 has 14 residues. The CDR3 region has the DNA TGTGCCAGTAGTAAAACCGGCCTCCCCCACGAGCAGTACTTC. It is translated as CASSKTGLPHEQYF.

There are many counts of this clonotype. The V call is TRBV7-6, the J call TRBJ2-5; D is uncertain. The CDR3 spans 13 residues. Germline CDR1 and CDR2: SGHVS and FNYEAQ. The germline V and J ends were trimmed by 2 bases and 4 bases, with 8 bases remaining between them. The CDR3 DNA reads TGTGCCAGCAGCTTAAGGGTAGGAGAGACCCAGTACTTC. Protein sequence: CASSLRVGETQYF.

There are a few counts of this clonotype. The chain has TRBV5-1 and TRBJ1-6, with 7 positions matching TRBD1. The CDR3 loop spans 19 amino acids. The germline V gene has CDR1 SGHRS and CDR2 YFSETQ. The V gene end was trimmed by 4 bases and the J gene end by 3 bases; junction bases not matched to a gene: 16. CDR3 nucleotides: TGCGCCAGCAGCCTGGACGGGACAGAGAAAATTTACTATAATTCACCCCTCCACTTT. Translating it yields CASSLDGTEKIYYNSPLHF.

At least ten counts were recorded for this clonotype. V is TRBV20-1 and J is TRBJ2-2; weak D call: TRBD1 (6 bases). V lost 0 bases and J 0 bases, leaving 14 bases between the germline ends. This CDR3 has 17 residues. Looked up from germline, CDR1 is DFQATT and CDR2 is SNEGSKA (reference sequence). CDR3 in amino acids: CSARDGQGQPNTGELFF. The DNA for the CDR3 is TGCAGTGCTAGAGATGGACAAGGACAGCCGAACACCGGGGAGCTGTTTTTT.

There are many counts of this clonotype. The genes are TRBV20-1 and TRBJ1-2; D gene unclear. CDR3 length: 13 amino acids. Germline V lookup: CDR1 DFQATT, CDR2 SNEGSKA (reference sequence). Between the trimmed V and J ends, which lost 1 base and 8 bases, there was a span of 14 bases. The CDR3 here is CSARGVALGGYTF. CDR3 nucleotide sequence: TGCAGTGCTAGAGGCGTGGCCTTGGGAGGCTACACCTTC.

The chain recombines TRBV11-3 with TRBJ1-1; D unresolved. The CDR3 has 13 residues. CDR1 is SGHNT and CDR2 is YENEEA in the germline V gene. V lost 5 bases and J 7 bases, leaving 14 bases between the germline ends. CDR3 region: CASSLRKWSEAFF. In DNA form, the CDR3 reads TGTGCCAGCAGCCTACGGAAGTGGAGTGAAGCTTTCTTT.

There are many counts of this clonotype. CDR3 amino acids: CASSFDRPEQYF. The CDR3 nucleotides are TGCGCCAGCTCCTTCGACAGGCCCGAGCAGTACTTC. The chain carries TRBV10-2 and TRBJ2-7, with D perhaps matching TRBD1 (6 bases). This CDR3 spans 12 amino acids. V lost 8 bases, J lost 6 bases, and 14 bases lay in between. The germline V gene encodes CDR1 WSHSY and CDR2 SAAADI.

V gene TRBV7-9 combines with J gene TRBJ2-1; 9 bases are shared with TRBD2. The CDR3 loop spans 15 amino acids. The V gene's germline CDR1 is SEHNR and CDR2 FQNEAQ (reference sequence). V shed 7 bases and J 7 bases; nucleotides not matched to a gene: 11. CDR3 sequence: CASTLSGRGRNEQFF. The CDR3 DNA reads as TGTGCCAGCACCCTTAGCGGGAGAGGTCGAAATGAGCAGTTCTTC. Full variable domain (outside the CDR3, taken from reference TRBV7-9 and TRBJ2-1): DTGVSQNPRHKITKRGQNVTFRCDPISEHNRLYWYRQTLGQGPEFLTYFQNEAQLEKSRLLSDRFSAERPKGSFSTLEIQRTEQGDSAMYLCASTLSGRGRNEQFFGPGTRLTVL.

This clonotype has only a few counts. The genes are TRBV29-1 and TRBJ2-2; 9 bases line up with TRBD1. Germline V gene lookup returns CDR1 SQVTM and CDR2 ANQGSEA. The CDR3 covers 14 residues. The trim removed 6 bases at V and 2 bases at J, leaving 4 bases unmatched. Here the CDR3 reads CSVGQGTNTGELFF. The CDR3 DNA reads TGCAGCGTGGGACAGGGAACCAACACCGGGGAGCTGTTTTTT.